The 10 T cell receptor beta chains listed next were all sequenced from one sample in a study of T cells in tuberculosis (dated by TCRdb to the late 2010s). Thawed, overnight-rested PBMC were stained with GMM-loaded CD1B tetramer, a Live/Dead dye and anti-CD3, then sorted on a FACS Aria II. CD1B tetramers were loaded with C32 glucose monomycolate purified from Rhodococcus equi. The method behind the library was the immunoSEQ multiplex PCR assay. In TCRdb, the immuneACCESS table is reduced to in-frame sequences with V and J assigned. These tables do not hold every clone; where another copy was compared, an unresolved V gene accounts for under half, and the others remain unexplained. Recorded for this sample are about 58,000 clones; approximately 85% of them occurred a single time. The ten largest clones capture 21% of the sample. The sequenced material came from CD1b-GMM tetramer-negative cells sorted from PBMCs. What this sample's cell subset or site label stands for: T cells not binding CD1B-GMM tetramer, sorted from same donor. The receptors come from an adult woman with latent tuberculosis.

This CDR3 reads CASSQDQNDEQFF. Written as DNA, the CDR3 is TGTGCCAGCAGCCAAGATCAGAACGATGAGCAGTTCTTC. This chain links TRBV4-2 with TRBJ2-1; no definite D call. Germline CDR1 and CDR2: LGHNA and YNFKEQ. The CDR3 is 13 amino acids. Trimming removed 0 bases at V and 8 bases at J, with 8 bases between.

This clone appeared a single time. The chain has TRBV27 and TRBJ2-2, with D unresolved. Looked up from germline, CDR1 is MNHEY and CDR2 is SMNVEV (reference sequence). CDR3 length equals 11 residues. V shed 7 bases and J shed 6 bases, with 6 bases lying between them. As DNA, the CDR3 is TGTGCCAGCATCTTTGCCGGGGAGCTGTTTTTT. Residues: CASIFAGELFF.

V usage is TRBV5-5 and J usage is TRBJ1-6; D is perhaps TRBD1 (5 bases). Trimming removed 1 base from V and 3 bases from J, with 14 bases in between. Germline CDR1 and CDR2: SGHKS and YYEKEE (reference sequence). The CDR3 is 17 residues long. Written as DNA, the CDR3 is TGTGCCAGCAGCTTGATCTCTTGGGACTTCTATAATTCACCCCTCCACTTT. Encoded protein: CASSLISWDFYNSPLHF. Variable domain in full (rest from reference TRBV5-5 and TRBJ1-6): DAGVTQSPTHLIKTRGQQVTLRCSPISGHKSVSWYQQVLGQGPQFIFQYYEKEERGRGNFPDRFSARQFPNYSSELNVNALLLGDSALYLCASSLISWDFYNSPLHFGNGTRLTVT.

This clone was seen only a few times. J is TRBJ2-1 and V is TRBV20-1, with D perhaps TRBD2 (5 bases). The CDR3 has 10 residues. Germline CDR1 and CDR2: DFQATT and SNEGSKA (reference sequence). V was trimmed by 3 bases and J by 9 bases, leaving 6 bases between them. The CDR3 DNA reads TGCAGTGCTAGTGGGAGTGAGCAGTTCTTC. Protein sequence: CSASGSEQFF.

The chain employs TRBV6-5 and TRBJ2-7; 9 nucleotides agree with TRBD1. The CDR3 is made up of 13 amino acids. V shed 6 bases and J 5 bases; nucleotides not matched to a gene: 5. The germline gives CDR1 MNHEY, CDR2 SVGAGI. CDR3 DNA: TGTGCCAGCAGGGACAGGGGTAGCCACGAGCAGTACTTC. This sequence encodes CASRDRGSHEQYF.

The CDR3 region has the DNA TGTGCCAGCAGCCGAGGGCGGACAGATACGCAGTATTTT. As protein: CASSRGRTDTQYF. The V gene is TRBV28, the J gene TRBJ2-3; perhaps TRBD2 as D (5 bases). Germline assignment: CDR1 MDHEN and CDR2 SYDVKM. Trimming pared 6 bases from V and 3 bases from J, leaving 10 bases between. CDR3 length equals 13 residues.

The J gene is TRBJ2-1, the V gene TRBV18; the match to TRBD2 covers 14 bases. Germline assignment: CDR1 KGHSH and CDR2 LQKENI. V was clipped by 6 bases and J by 3 bases; unmatched bases: 7. This CDR3 spans 17 amino acids. DNA for the CDR3: TGTGCCAGCTCCCCGGGACTAGCGGGAGTTCTCTACAATGAGCAGTTCTTC. It translates to CASSPGLAGVLYNEQFF. The variable domain in full, with the rest retrieved from reference TRBV18 and TRBJ2-1, is NAGVMQNPRHLVRRRGQEARLRCSPMKGHSHVYWYRQLPEEGLKFMVYLQKENIIDESGMPKERFSAEFPKEGPSILRIQQVVRGDSAAYFCASSPGLAGVLYNEQFFGPGTRLTVL.

This rearrangement joins TRBV7-2 to TRBJ2-7, with 8 nucleotides matching TRBD2. J was trimmed by 6 bases and V by 4 bases; bases with no gene match: 14. In germline, CDR1 is SGHTA, CDR2 FQGNSA. The CDR3 has 16 amino acids. The CDR3 bases are TGTGCCAGCAGCTCCCCATCGGGGGGGGTCAGGGGCGAGCAGTACTTC. It codes for CASSSPSGGVRGEQYF. The full variable domain, rest sourced from reference TRBV7-2 and TRBJ2-7, is GAGVSQSPSNKVTEKGKDVELRCDPISGHTALYWYRQSLGQGLEFLIYFQGNSAPDKSGLPSDRFSAERTGGSVSTLTIQRTQQEDSAVYLCASSSPSGGVRGEQYFGPGTRLTVT.

The V gene is TRBV7-2, the J gene TRBJ2-7; no clear D. This CDR3 contains 11 residues. Germline V gene lookup returns CDR1 SGHTA and CDR2 FQGNSA. Trimming left V 4 bases short and J 3 bases short, with 4 bases between. CDR3 in DNA: TGTGCCAGCAGCTCCCACTACGAGCAGTACTTC. Translating it yields CASSSHYEQYF.

Comment on this clone: One end of the junction is discordant with germline, which a read error may explain. CDR3 loop: CASSFLAGDTGELFF. The CDR3 DNA is TGTGCTAGCAGCTTTTTAGCGGGAGACACCGGGGAGCTGTTTTTT. This chain links TRBV7-7 with TRBJ2-2; TRBD2 agrees at 9 bases. The germline CDR1 and CDR2 sequences are SSHAT and FNYEAQ (reference sequence). The CDR3 covers 15 residues.